This entry concerns a single T cell receptor beta chain. What it binds is not known. These data are taken from a study of blood T cells in healthy people across ages. General study findings and limits: No one knew whether donors had CMV, which possibly confounded expanded clonotype changes.

The use of a sample-barcoded 5' primer and a J-beta primer mix characterized a second PCR of 7 to 11 cycles. TCRdb reprocessed the 5' RACE reads via MiXCR and lists one record per CDR3 protein. The sample yields approximately 800,000 distinct CDR3 sequences, just under 25% seen once. Approximately 10 milliliters was the volume of peripheral blood drawn from each donor. The V gene's germline CDR1 is SEHNR and CDR2 FQNEAQ (reference sequence). The CDR3 is made up of 15 amino acids. V was trimmed by 1 base and J by 7 bases, leaving 11 bases between them. The sample was also reused in another study, on T cells of mothers and their children.

The TCR sequence derives from a boy younger than 18 in good health. Sequencing was performed on blood. The chain joins TRBV7-9 to TRBJ1-6; D gene ambiguous. The CDR3 DNA reads as TGTGCCAGCAGCTTAGGGGTGAGAACCAATTCACCCCTCCACTTT. Translating it yields CASSLGVRTNSPLHF.